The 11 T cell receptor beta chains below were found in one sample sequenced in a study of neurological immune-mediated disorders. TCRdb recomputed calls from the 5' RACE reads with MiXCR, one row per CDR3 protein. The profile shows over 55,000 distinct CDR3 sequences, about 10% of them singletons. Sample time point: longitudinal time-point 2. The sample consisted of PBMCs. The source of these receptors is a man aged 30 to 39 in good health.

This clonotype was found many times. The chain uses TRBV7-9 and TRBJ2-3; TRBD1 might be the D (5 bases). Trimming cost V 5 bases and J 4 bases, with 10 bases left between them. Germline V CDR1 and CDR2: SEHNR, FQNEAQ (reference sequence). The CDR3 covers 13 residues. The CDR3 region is CASSPKTADTQYF. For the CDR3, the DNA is TGTGCCAGCAGCCCCAAGACAGCAGATACGCAGTATTTT.

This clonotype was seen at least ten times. Here the CDR3 DNA reads TGCGCCAGCAGCGTTCAAGCCGGGACCGGGGAGCTGTTTTTT. It specifies CASSVQAGTGELFF. The chain links TRBV5-1 to TRBJ2-2; D unclear. The CDR3 has 14 residues. Trimming shortened V by 4 bases and J by 5 bases, and 12 bases separated the two germline ends. Per the germline V gene, CDR1 is SGHRS and CDR2 is YFSETQ.

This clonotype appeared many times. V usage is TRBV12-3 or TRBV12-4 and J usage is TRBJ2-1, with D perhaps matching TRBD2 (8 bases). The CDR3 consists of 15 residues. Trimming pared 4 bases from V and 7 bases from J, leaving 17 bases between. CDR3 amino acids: CASSSLTGTRNEQFF. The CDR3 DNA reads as TGTGCCAGCAGTTCACTGACAGGGACTAGGAATGAGCAGTTCTTC.

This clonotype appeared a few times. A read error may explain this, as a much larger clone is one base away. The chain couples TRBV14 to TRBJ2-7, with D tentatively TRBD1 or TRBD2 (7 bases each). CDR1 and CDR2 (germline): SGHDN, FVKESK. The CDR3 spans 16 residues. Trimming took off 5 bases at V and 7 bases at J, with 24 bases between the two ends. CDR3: CASSWTRDSLVREQYF. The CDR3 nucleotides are TGTGCCAGCAGCTGGACTAGGGACAGCCTGGTGAGGGAGCAGTACTTC.

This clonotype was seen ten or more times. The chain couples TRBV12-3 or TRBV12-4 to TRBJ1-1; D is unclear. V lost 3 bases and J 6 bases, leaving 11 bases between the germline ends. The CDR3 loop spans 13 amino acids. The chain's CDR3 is CASSFVWEAEAFF. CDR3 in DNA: TGTGCCAGCAGTTTCGTCTGGGAAGCTGAAGCTTTCTTT.

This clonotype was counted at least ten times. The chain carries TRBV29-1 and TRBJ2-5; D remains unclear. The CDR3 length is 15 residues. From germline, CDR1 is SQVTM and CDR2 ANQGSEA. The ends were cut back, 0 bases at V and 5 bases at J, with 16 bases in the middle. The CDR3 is CSVEDLGFGGETQYF. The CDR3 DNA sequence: TGCAGCGTTGAAGATCTGGGATTCGGTGGGGAGACCCAGTACTTC. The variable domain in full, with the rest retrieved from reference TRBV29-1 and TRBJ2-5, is SAVISQKPSRDICQRGTSLTIQCQVDSQVTMMFWYRQQPGQSLTLIATANQGSEATYESGFVIDKFPISRPNLTFSTLTVSNMSPEDSSIYLCSVEDLGFGGETQYFGPGTRLLVL.

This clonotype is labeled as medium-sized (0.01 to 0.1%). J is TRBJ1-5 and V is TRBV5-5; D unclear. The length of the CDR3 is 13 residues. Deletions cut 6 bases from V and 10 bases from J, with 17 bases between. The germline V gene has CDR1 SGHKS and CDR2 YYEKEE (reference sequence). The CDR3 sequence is CASNLFPSEPQHF. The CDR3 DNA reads TGTGCCAGCAACCTTTTTCCGAGTGAACCCCAGCATTTT.

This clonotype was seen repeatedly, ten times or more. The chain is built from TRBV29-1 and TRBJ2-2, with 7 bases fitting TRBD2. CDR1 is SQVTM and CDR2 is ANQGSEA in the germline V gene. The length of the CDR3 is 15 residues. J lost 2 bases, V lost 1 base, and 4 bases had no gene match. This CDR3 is CSVEVAGVNTGELFF. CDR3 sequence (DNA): TGCAGCGTTGAAGTTGCGGGAGTCAACACCGGGGAGCTGTTTTTT.

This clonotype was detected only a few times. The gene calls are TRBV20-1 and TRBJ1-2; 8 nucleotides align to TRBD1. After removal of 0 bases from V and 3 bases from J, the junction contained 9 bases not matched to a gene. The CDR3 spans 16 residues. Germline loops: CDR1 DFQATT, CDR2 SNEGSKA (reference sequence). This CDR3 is CSAREGQGASHYGYTF. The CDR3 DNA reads TGCAGTGCTAGAGAAGGGCAGGGGGCGTCTCACTATGGCTACACCTTC.

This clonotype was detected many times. The CDR3, as DNA: TGCGCCAGCAGCGGACCAGGCTCCTACGAGCAGTACTTC. It codes for CASSGPGSYEQYF. V and J are TRBV10-2 and TRBJ2-7; D remains ambiguous. The length of the CDR3 is 13 residues. V was trimmed by 6 bases and J by 0 bases, leaving 9 bases between them. Looked up from germline, CDR1 is WSHSY and CDR2 is SAAADI.

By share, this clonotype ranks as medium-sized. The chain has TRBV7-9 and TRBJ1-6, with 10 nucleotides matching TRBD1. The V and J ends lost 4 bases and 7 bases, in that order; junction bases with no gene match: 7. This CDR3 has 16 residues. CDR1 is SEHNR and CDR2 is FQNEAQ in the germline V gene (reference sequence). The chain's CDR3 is CASSSEMGQGNSPLHF. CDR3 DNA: TGTGCCAGCAGCTCCGAAATGGGACAGGGGAATTCACCCCTCCACTTT.